The text below deals with one TCR beta chain. Then a second PCR, running about 7 to 11 cycles, was carried out with a sample-barcoded 5' primer and a J-beta primer mix. Each TCR beta cDNA got a 12-nucleotide random molecular identifier. Every sample produced at least 3 million CDR3-containing paired-end reads. TCRdb redid the calling of the 5' RACE reads with MiXCR, one entry per CDR3 protein. The top ten clones hold roughly 22% of a sample with approximately 850,000 distinct CDR3 sequences, 58% of them seen once. The entry originates in a study of blood T cells in healthy people across ages. Study overall: In model experiments, template switching was able to capture about one barcoded beta molecule for every two T cells that were present.

The trim removed 1 base at V and 6 bases at J, leaving 11 bases unmatched. Germline V gene data show CDR1 as SGHTA and CDR2 as FQGNSA. This CDR3 contains 17 residues. The receptor's source is a man aged 25 to 40 in good health. The rearrangement links TRBV7-2 to TRBJ2-1, with 8 bases lining up with TRBD1. Sequencing used blood. The CDR3 DNA is TGTGCCAGCAGCTTAGTTCGGCTCGGTCAGGGGGCCAATGAGCAGTTCTTC. Translation gives CASSLVRLGQGANEQFF.